This T cell receptor (beta chain) stems from a study of response to subunit inactivated influenza vaccine. Findings and limits, study-wide: Authors suggested that a seasonal influenza vaccination recruits few new T cells each time.

About this clonotype: Its antigen is unknown.

MiXCR, applied by TCRdb to the RT-PCR reads, yields one record per CDR3 protein. The sample includes about 700,000 distinct CDR3 sequences, 15% to 18% of them seen just once. CDR1 and CDR2 from the germline V gene are MNHEY and SVGAGI. The CDR3 sequence is 15 residues long. V was pared by 2 bases and J by 0 bases, with 8 bases between. The TCR originated in a man between 50 and 59 years old who received an inactivated influenza vaccine. The V gene is TRBV6-5, the J gene TRBJ2-1; possible D gene TRBD1, 6 bases. Sequences were derived from PBMCs from blood, sampled 12 days after vaccination. The CDR3 here is CASSYAQGSYNEQFF. Written as DNA, the CDR3 is TGTGCCAGCAGTTACGCACAGGGCTCCTACAATGAGCAGTTCTTC.